The T cell receptor beta chain described here comes from a study of blood T cell repertoires in COVID-19. Trimming removed 6 bases from V and 4 bases from J; junction bases left unmatched: 7. The CDR3 is 14 residues long. Germline V lookup: CDR1 SGHVS, CDR2 FQNEAQ. How the authors handled the data: By means of reference gene primer amplification, nucleated cell counts were estimated. TCRdb's copy holds only in-frame clones and misses some; the assay was immunoSEQ multiplex PCR. The DNA was the basis for D and trimming; V, J and clone size are from that table. The table lists approximately 110,000 clones, approximately 90% of them singletons.

The gene calls are TRBV7-8 and TRBJ1-1; 8 nucleotides match TRBD1. The receptor's source is a woman of 80 years or more with acute or convalescent COVID-19. Input material: peripheral blood. The CDR3 DNA reads TGTGCCAGCAGTCTACAGGGGGAGGCCACTGAAGCTTTCTTT. This translates into CASSLQGEATEAFF.